The 10 T cell receptor beta chains reported below all come from one sample, sequenced in a study of T cell repertoires in aging, cancer and after chemotherapy. The template was genomic DNA from peripheral blood, not RNA. Rearranged V-D-J TRB sequences were amplified with a mixed TRB-A/B primer pool. A single record per CDR3 protein comes from TCRdb applying MiXCR to the multiplex PCR reads. This table has approximately 1,800 distinct CDR3 sequences, roughly 32% appearing once. Input material: blood. These receptors were collected from a human donor with a blood cancer.

By frequency in the sample, this clonotype is medium-sized. The chain couples TRBV30 to TRBJ2-2; D possibly corresponds to TRBD1 (5 bases). The CDR3 runs 13 residues. From germline, CDR1 is GTSNPN and CDR2 SVGIG (reference sequence). The germline V and J ends were trimmed by 4 bases and 3 bases, with 9 bases remaining between them. DNA of the CDR3: TGTGCCTGGACAGGGTGGGACACCGGGGAGCTGTTTTTT. Its translation is CAWTGWDTGELFF.

In its sample, this clonotype is medium-sized (0.01 to 0.1%). The chain couples TRBV19 to TRBJ1-1; D is uncertain. Trimming took 6 bases from V and 2 from J, leaving 13 bases between them. CDR1 and CDR2 (germline): LNHDA, SQIVND (reference sequence). CDR3 length: 14 residues. This CDR3 is CASSAAGLNTEAFF. The CDR3, as DNA: TGTGCCAGTAGCGCCGCGGGATTAAACACTGAAGCTTTCTTT.

The DNA for the CDR3 is TGTGCCAGCAGTTCTGGCGGGGGGCCTTTAGAGACCCAGTACTTC. Translation gives CASSSGGGPLETQYF. V usage is TRBV6-5 and J usage is TRBJ2-5; 8 nucleotides match TRBD2. The V gene's germline CDR1 is MNHEY and CDR2 SVGAGI. The CDR3 contains 15 residues. The J segment lost 4 bases and the V segment lost 4 bases, leaving 8 bases of the junction unmatched.

This clonotype turned up a few times. The chain combines TRBV6-5 with TRBJ2-1; 8 nucleotides agree with TRBD2. Germline assignment: CDR1 MNHEY and CDR2 SVGAGI. The CDR3 runs 16 residues. The J segment lost 4 bases and the V segment lost 4 bases, leaving 9 bases of the junction unmatched. The DNA of the CDR3 is TGTGCCAGCAGTTTACTCACCACTAGCGGATACAATGAGCAGTTCTTC. This gives the protein CASSLLTTSGYNEQFF.

The chain joins TRBV6-1 to TRBJ2-1, with D possibly TRBD2 on 6 matching bases. Trimming removed 5 bases at V and 9 bases at J, with 11 bases between. The CDR3 totals 12 residues. Germline values: CDR1 MNHNS, CDR2 SASEGT. The CDR3 DNA reads TGTGCCAGCAGTCTGGGACTTGCTGAGCAGTTCTTC. Its protein product is CASSLGLAEQFF.

The chain couples TRBV20-1 to TRBJ1-3, with D maybe TRBD1 (6 bases). Germline loops: CDR1 DFQATT, CDR2 SNEGSKA (reference sequence). The length of the CDR3 is 18 residues. Trimming took off 2 bases at V and 3 bases at J, with 23 bases between the two ends. Here the CDR3 reads CSARLRGGQREVGNTIYF. As DNA, the CDR3 is TGCAGTGCTAGACTCCGAGGGGGGCAACGGGAGGTTGGAAACACCATATATTTT.

This clonotype has a handful of counts. The chain uses TRBV27 and TRBJ2-3; 8 positions agree with TRBD2. Germline values: CDR1 MNHEY, CDR2 SMNVEV (reference sequence). With 2 bases clipped from V and 4 bases from J, the junction kept 8 bases outside the gene matches. The CDR3 runs 16 residues. The CDR3 coding sequence is TGTGCCAGCAGTTTACTTGCGGGGGGCCAGCCAGATACGCAGTATTTT. Translating gives CASSLLAGGQPDTQYF.

This chain joins TRBV20-1 and TRBJ2-1; D perhaps matches TRBD2 (5 bases). Trimming shortened V by 1 base and J by 2 bases, and 12 bases separated the two germline ends. This CDR3 contains 15 residues. Per the germline V gene, CDR1 is DFQATT and CDR2 is SNEGSKA (reference sequence). The CDR3 DNA reads TGCAGTGCTAGAGTGGAGGATACGGCCTACAATGAGCAGTTCTTC. Translated, it gives CSARVEDTAYNEQFF.

This clonotype occurred a few times. This chain uses TRBV6-5 with TRBJ2-2, with D uncertain. Germline V lookup: CDR1 MNHEY, CDR2 SVGAGI. Deletions cut 0 bases from V and 0 bases from J, with 11 bases between. The CDR3 is 17 residues long. The CDR3 loop reads CASSYSIGYANTGELFF. DNA of the CDR3: TGTGCCAGCAGTTACTCGATTGGGTATGCGAACACCGGGGAGCTGTTTTTT.

The chain uses TRBV30 and TRBJ1-1; D may be TRBD1 (5 bases). The germline gives CDR1 GTSNPN, CDR2 SVGIG (reference sequence). CDR3 length: 12 amino acids. The V end lost 5 bases, the J end lost 10 bases, and 17 bases lay between the germline ends. As DNA, the CDR3 is TGTGCCTGGGTAAAGGGCCCGGGGGGAGCTTTCTTT. Translating it yields CAWVKGPGGAFF.